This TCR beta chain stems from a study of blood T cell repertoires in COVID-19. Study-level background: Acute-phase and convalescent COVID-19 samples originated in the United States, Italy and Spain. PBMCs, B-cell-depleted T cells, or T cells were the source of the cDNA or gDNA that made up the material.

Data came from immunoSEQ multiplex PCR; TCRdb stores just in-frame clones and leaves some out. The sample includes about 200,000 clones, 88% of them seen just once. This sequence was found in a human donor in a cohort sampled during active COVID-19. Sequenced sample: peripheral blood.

CDR3 sequence: CASSQSRTGSNQPQHF. In nucleotides, the CDR3 is TGCGCCAGCAGCCAAAGCAGGACAGGAAGCAATCAGCCCCAGCATTTT. The chain joins TRBV4-3 to TRBJ1-5; 7 bases are shared with TRBD1. This CDR3 is 16 amino acids long. In germline, CDR1 is LGHNA, CDR2 YSLEER. V was clipped by 2 bases and J by 1 base; unmatched bases: 5.